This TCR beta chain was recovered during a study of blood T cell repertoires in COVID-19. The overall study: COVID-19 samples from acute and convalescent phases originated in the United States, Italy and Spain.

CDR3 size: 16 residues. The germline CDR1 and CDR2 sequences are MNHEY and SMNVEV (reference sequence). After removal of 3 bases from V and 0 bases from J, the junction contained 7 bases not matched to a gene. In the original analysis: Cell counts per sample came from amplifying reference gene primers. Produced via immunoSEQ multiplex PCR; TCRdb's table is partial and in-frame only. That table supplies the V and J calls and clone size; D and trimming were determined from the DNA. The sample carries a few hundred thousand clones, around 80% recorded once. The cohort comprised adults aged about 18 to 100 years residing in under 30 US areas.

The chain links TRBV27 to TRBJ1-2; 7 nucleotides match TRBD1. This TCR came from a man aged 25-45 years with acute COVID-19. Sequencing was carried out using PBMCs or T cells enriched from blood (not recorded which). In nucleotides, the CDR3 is TGTGCCAGCAGTTTCGGGACAGACTCTCCTAACTATGGCTACACCTTC. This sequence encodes CASSFGTDSPNYGYTF.